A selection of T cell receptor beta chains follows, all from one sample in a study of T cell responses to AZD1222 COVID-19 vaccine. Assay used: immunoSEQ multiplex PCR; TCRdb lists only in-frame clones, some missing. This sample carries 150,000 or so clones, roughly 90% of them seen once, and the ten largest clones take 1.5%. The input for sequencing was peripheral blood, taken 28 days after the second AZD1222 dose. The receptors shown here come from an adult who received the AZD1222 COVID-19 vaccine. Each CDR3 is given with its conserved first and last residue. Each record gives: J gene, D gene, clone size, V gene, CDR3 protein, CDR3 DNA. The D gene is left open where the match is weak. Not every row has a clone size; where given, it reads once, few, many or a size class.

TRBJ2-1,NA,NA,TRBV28,CASSSLGEQFF,TGTGCCAGCAGTTCACTGGGGGAGCAGTTCTTC
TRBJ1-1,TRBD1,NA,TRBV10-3,CAISGQGSGTEAFF,TGTGCCATCAGCGGACAGGGGTCGGGCACTGAAGCTTTCTTT
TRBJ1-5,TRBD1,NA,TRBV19,CASSPRTGLGDQPQHF,TGTGCCAGTAGTCCAAGGACAGGGCTTGGGGATCAGCCCCAGCATTTT
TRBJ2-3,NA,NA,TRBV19,CASKGSTDTQYF,TGTGCCAGTAAAGGGAGTACAGATACGCAGTATTTT
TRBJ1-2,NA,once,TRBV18,CASSPSDINYGYTF,TGTGCCAGCTCACCCTCTGACATTAACTATGGCTACACCTTC
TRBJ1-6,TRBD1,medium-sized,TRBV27,CASSQTTGPSPLHF,TGTGCCAGCAGTCAAACGACAGGGCCTTCACCCCTCCACTTT
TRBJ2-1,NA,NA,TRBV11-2,CASQMAGFYEQFF,TGTGCCAGCCAGATGGCCGGGTTTTACGAGCAGTTCTTC
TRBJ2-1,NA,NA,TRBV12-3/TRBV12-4,CASSFSSSGEQFF,TGTGCCAGCAGTTTTAGTAGCTCGGGTGAGCAGTTCTTC
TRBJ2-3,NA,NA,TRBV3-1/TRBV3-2,CASANPLSDTQYF,TGTGCCAGCGCTAATCCCCTGTCAGATACGCAGTATTTT
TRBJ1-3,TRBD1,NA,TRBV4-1,CASSQPGQSSGNTIYF,TGCGCCAGCAGCCAACCGGGACAGTCCTCTGGAAACACCATATATTTT
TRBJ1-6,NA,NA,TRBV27,CASSAHQYNSPLHF,TGTGCCAGCAGTGCACACCAATATAATTCACCCCTCCACTTT
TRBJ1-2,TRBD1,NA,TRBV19,CASSIVTGVKGYTF,TGTGCCAGTAGTATAGTAACAGGGGTGAAAGGCTACACCTTC
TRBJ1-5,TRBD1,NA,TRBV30,CAWSPTTGGNQPQHF,TGTGCCTGGAGTCCGACGACAGGGGGCAATCAGCCCCAGCATTTT
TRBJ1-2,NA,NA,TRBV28,CASSLYVPAEGYTF,TGTGCCAGCAGTTTATATGTGCCCGCGGAGGGCTACACCTTC
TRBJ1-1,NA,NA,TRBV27,CASSFGGYGTEAFF,TGTGCCAGCAGTTTTGGAGGGTACGGCACTGAAGCTTTCTTT
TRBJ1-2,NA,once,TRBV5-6,CASNPLDSDYGYTF,TGTGCCAGCAACCCACTCGACTCTGACTATGGCTACACCTTC
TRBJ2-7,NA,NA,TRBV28,CASSLTGLLEQYF,TGTGCCAGCAGTCTAACAGGGTTATTAGAGCAGTACTTC
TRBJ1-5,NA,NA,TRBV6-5,CASSAEAGTQPQHF,TGTGCCAGCAGCGCTGAAGCCGGGACTCAGCCCCAGCATTTT
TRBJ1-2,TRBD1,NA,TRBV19,CASGTGLIRAF,TGTGCCAGTGGGACAGGTCTTATCCGCGCCTTC
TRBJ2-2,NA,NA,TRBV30,CAWSLRDIKTGELFF,TGTGCCTGGAGCTTGCGGGATATAAAGACCGGGGAGCTGTTTTTT
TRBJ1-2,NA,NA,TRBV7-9,CASSQTQGNPANYGYTF,TGTGCCAGCAGTCAGACCCAAGGGAATCCCGCTAACTATGGCTACACCTTC
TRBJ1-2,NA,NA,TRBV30,CAWSVGILSNYGYTF,TGTGCCTGGAGTGTAGGCATCCTGTCTAACTATGGCTACACCTTC
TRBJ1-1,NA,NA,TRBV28,CASSREWGGNTEAFF,TGTGCCAGCAGTAGGGAGTGGGGGGGTAACACTGAAGCTTTCTTT
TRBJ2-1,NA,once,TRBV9,CASSPVWGTYNEQFF,TGTGCCAGCAGCCCCGTTTGGGGCACCTACAATGAGCAGTTCTTC
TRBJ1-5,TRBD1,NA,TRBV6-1,CASSEAGRGEPQHF,TGTGCCAGCAGTGAAGCTGGCAGGGGGGAGCCCCAGCATTTT
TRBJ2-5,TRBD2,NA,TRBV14,CASSHGLAWQETQYF,TGTGCCAGCAGCCACGGACTAGCGTGGCAAGAGACCCAGTACTTC
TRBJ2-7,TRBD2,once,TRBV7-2,CASSSGLAGPYEQYF,TGTGCCAGCAGCTCGGGACTAGCGGGACCCTACGAGCAGTACTTC
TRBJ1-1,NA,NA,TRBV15,CATGGGNTEAFF,TGTGCCACCGGAGGTGGGAACACTGAAGCTTTCTTT
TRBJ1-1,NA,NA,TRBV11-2,CASSLVGWGRGVMNTEAFF,TGTGCCAGCAGCTTAGTAGGGTGGGGCAGGGGAGTGATGAACACTGAAGCTTTCTTT
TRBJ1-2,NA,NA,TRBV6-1,CASSERGGYGYSYGYTF,TGTGCCAGCAGTGAACGCGGTGGATATGGTTACAGCTATGGCTACACCTTC
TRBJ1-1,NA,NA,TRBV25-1,CASSSWGGEAFF,TGTGCCAGCAGCTCGTGGGGGGGTGAAGCTTTCTTT
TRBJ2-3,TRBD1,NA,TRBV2,CASSDTRDRHTQYF,TGTGCCAGCAGTGATACGCGGGACAGGCATACGCAGTATTTT
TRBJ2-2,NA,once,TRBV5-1,CASRYIANTGELFF,TGCGCCAGCAGGTACATCGCGAACACCGGGGAGCTGTTTTTT
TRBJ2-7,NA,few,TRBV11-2,CASSHRDPRPEQYF,TGTGCCAGCAGCCACCGGGACCCGCGACCCGAGCAGTACTTC
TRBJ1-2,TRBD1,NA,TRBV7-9,CASRTGGYGYTF,TGTGCCAGCAGAACAGGGGGCTATGGCTACACCTTC
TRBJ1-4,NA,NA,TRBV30,CAWGTTNEKLFF,TGTGCCTGGGGGACTACTAATGAAAAACTGTTTTTT
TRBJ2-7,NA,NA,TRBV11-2,CASSGSSLGYEQYF,TGTGCCAGCAGCGGGAGTAGTTTAGGCTACGAGCAGTACTTC
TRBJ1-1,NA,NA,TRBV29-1,CSPTTLGGGWSEAFF,TGCAGCCCAACAACCTTGGGGGGGGGATGGAGTGAAGCTTTCTTT
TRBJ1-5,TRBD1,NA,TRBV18,CASSHSPGQFRNSNQPQHF,TGTGCCAGCTCACATAGTCCGGGACAGTTCCGAAATAGCAATCAGCCCCAGCATTTT
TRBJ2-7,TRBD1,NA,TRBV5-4,CASSATGRSYEQYF,TGTGCCAGCAGCGCGACAGGGCGGTCCTACGAGCAGTACTTC
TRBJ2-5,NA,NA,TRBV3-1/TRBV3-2,CASSQDVGGGETQYF,TGTGCCAGCAGCCAAGACGTGGGAGGAGGGGAGACCCAGTACTTC
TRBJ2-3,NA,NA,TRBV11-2,CASSFRLVPDTQYF,TGTGCCAGCAGCTTTAGGCTCGTCCCCGATACGCAGTATTTT
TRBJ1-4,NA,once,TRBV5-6,CASSLAAGAAGEKLFF,TGTGCCAGCAGCTTGGCGGCGGGGGCCGCGGGTGAAAAACTGTTTTTT
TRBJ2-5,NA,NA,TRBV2,CASSEGPGETQYF,TGTGCCAGCAGTGAAGGGCCCGGGGAGACCCAGTACTTC
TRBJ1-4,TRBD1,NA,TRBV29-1,CSVGNRGGTNEKLFF,TGCAGCGTTGGTAACAGGGGGGGAACTAATGAAAAACTGTTTTTT
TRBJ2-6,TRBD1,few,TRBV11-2,CASSLAGTALSLGANVLTF,TGTGCCAGCAGCTTAGCGGGGACAGCCTTGTCCTTAGGGGCCAACGTCCTGACTTTC
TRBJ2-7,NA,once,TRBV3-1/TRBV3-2,CASSQENSGLRAQVYEQYF,TGTGCCAGCAGCCAAGAAAATTCGGGTTTGAGGGCACAAGTCTACGAGCAGTACTTC
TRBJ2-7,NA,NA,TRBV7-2,CASSQSHGYEQYF,TGTGCCAGCAGTCAGAGCCACGGATACGAGCAGTACTTC
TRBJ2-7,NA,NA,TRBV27,CASSLPGKTYEQYF,TGTGCCAGCAGTTTACCGGGAAAAACCTACGAGCAGTACTTC
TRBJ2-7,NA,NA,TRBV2,CASSDTAKSYEQYF,TGTGCCAGCAGTGACACGGCAAAATCCTACGAGCAGTACTTC
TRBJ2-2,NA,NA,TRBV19,CASREPRGKTNTGELFF,TGTGCCAGTAGGGAGCCCAGGGGAAAGACGAACACCGGGGAGCTGTTTTTT
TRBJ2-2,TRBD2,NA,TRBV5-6,CASSLRTSGRAGELFF,TGTGCCAGCAGCTTGAGGACTAGCGGGAGAGCCGGGGAGCTGTTTTTT
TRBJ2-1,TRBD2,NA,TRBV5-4,CASSFAGGSEQFF,TGTGCCAGCAGCTTTGCGGGGGGGTCTGAGCAGTTCTTC
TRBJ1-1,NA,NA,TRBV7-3,CASSFSVNTEAFF,TGTGCCAGCAGCTTTTCAGTGAACACTGAAGCTTTCTTT
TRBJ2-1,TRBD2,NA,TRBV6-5,CASSYPTSGGNNEQFF,TGTGCCAGCAGTTACCCAACTAGCGGGGGGAACAATGAGCAGTTCTTC
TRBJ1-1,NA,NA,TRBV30,CAWSVGAGAFF,TGTGCCTGGAGTGTAGGTGCTGGTGCTTTCTTT
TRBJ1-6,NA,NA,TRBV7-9,CASSPKENRPLHF,TGTGCCAGCAGCCCGAAAGAAAACCGACCCCTCCACTTT
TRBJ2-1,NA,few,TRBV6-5,CATLFGGEQFF,TGTGCCACCTTATTTGGGGGTGAGCAGTTCTTC
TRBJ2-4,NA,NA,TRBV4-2,CASSQDGVLLAKNIQYF,TGTGCCAGCAGCCAAGATGGGGTACTTCTAGCCAAAAACATTCAGTACTTC
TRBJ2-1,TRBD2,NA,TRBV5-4,CASSMGLAGGNEQFF,TGTGCCAGCAGCATGGGACTAGCGGGAGGGAATGAGCAGTTCTTC